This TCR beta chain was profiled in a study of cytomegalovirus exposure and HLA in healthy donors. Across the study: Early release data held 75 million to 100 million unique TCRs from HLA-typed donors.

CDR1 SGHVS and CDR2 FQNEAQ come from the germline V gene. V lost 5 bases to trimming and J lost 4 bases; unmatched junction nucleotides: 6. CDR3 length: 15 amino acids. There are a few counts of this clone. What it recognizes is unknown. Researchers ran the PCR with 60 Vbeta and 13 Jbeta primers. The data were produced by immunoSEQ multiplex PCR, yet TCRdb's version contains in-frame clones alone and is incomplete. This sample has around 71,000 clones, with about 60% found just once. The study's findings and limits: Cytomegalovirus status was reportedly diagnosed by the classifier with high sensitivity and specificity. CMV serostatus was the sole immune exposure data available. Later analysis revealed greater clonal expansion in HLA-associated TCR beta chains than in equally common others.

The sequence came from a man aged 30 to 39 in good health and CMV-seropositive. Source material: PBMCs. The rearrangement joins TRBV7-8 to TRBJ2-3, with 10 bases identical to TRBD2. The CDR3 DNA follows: TGTGCCAGCAGCATAATAGCGGGAGGCCCAGATACGCAGTATTTT. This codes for CASSIIAGGPDTQYF. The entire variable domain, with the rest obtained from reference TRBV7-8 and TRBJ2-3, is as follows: GAGVSQSPRYKVAKRGQDVALRCDPISGHVSLFWYQQALGQGPEFLTYFQNEAQLDKSGLPSDRFFAERPEGSVSTLKIQRTQQEDSAVYLCASSIIAGGPDTQYFGPGTRLTVL.